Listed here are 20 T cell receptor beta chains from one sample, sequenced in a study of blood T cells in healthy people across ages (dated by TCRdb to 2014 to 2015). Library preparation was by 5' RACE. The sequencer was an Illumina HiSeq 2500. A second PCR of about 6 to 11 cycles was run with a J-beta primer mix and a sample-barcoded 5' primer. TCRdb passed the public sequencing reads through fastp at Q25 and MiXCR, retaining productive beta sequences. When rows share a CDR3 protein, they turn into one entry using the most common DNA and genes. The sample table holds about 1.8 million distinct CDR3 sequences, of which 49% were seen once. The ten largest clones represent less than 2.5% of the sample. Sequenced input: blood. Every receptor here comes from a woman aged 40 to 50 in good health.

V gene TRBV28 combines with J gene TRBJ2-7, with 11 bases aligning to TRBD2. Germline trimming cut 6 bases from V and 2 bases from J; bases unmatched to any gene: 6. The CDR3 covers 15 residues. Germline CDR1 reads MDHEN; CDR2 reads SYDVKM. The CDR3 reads CASRLGTSGPYEQYF. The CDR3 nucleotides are TGTGCCAGCAGACTTGGGACTAGCGGTCCCTACGAGCAGTACTTC.

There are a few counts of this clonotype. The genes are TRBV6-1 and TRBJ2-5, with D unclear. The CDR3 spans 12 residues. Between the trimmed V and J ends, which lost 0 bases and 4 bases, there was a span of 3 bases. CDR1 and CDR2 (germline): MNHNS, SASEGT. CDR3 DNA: TGTGCCAGCAGTGAAGCTCCAGAGACCCAGTACTTC. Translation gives CASSEAPETQYF.

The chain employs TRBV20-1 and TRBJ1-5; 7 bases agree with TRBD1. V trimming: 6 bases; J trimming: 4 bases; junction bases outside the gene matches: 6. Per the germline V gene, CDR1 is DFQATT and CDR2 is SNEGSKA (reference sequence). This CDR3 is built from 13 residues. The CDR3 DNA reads TGCAGTGCCCTAAAACAGGGGAATCAGCCCCAGCATTTT. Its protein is CSALKQGNQPQHF.

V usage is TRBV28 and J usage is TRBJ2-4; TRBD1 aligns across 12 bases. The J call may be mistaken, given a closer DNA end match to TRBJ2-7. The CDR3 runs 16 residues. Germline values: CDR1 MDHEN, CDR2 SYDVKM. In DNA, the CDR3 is TGTGCCAGCAGCTCCCCGGGACAGGGGGCGGCTTACGAGCAGTACTTC. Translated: CASSSPGQGAAYEQYF.

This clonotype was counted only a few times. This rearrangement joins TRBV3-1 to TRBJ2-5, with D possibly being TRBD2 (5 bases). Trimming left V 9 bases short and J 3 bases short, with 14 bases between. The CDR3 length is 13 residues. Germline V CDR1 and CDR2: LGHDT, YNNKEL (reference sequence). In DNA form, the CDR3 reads TGTGCCAGTCAAAAGAGGGTTGAAGAGACCCAGTACTTC. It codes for CASQKRVEETQYF.

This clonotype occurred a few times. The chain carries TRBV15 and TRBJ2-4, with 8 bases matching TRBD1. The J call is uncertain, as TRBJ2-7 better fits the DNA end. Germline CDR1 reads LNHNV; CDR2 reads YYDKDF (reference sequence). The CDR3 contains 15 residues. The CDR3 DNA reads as TGTGCCACCAGCAGGGTAACAGGGGGTCCTTACGAGCAGTACTTC. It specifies CATSRVTGGPYEQYF.

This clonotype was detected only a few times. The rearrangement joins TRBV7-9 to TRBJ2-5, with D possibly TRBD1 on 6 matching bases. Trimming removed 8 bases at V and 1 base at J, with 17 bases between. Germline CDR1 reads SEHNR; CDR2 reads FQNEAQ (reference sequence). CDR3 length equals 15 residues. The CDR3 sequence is CASRAQRGTQETQYF. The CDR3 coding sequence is TGTGCCAGCCGTGCTCAGAGGGGGACCCAAGAGACCCAGTACTTC. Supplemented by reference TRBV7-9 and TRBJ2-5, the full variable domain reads DTGVSQNPRHKITKRGQNVTFRCDPISEHNRLYWYRQTLGQGPEFLTYFQNEAQLEKSRLLSDRFSAERPKGSFSTLEIQRTEQGDSAMYLCASRAQRGTQETQYFGPGTRLLVL.

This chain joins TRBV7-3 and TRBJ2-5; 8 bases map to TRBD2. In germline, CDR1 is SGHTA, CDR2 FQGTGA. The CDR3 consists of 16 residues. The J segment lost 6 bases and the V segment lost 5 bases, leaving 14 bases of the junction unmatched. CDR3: CASSISGGTSWQTQYF. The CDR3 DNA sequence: TGTGCCAGCAGCATAAGTGGAGGGACTAGTTGGCAGACCCAGTACTTC.

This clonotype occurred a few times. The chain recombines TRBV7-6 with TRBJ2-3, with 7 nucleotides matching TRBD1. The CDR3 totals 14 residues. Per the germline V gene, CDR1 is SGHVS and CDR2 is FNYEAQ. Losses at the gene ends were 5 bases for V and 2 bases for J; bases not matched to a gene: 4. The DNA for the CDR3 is TGTGCCAGCAGCAGCGGACAGGTCACAGATACGCAGTATTTT. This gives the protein CASSSGQVTDTQYF.

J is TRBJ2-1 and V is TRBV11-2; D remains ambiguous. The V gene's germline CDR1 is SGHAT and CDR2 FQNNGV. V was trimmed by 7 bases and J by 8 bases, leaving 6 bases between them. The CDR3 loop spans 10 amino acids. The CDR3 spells CASKLDEQFF. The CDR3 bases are TGTGCCAGCAAGTTAGATGAGCAGTTCTTC.

The chain's CDR3 is CASSSSYRLAGGSTDTQYF. Here the CDR3 DNA reads TGTGCCAGCAGCTCCTCCTACCGACTAGCGGGGGGGTCGACAGATACGCAGTATTTT. The V and J genes are TRBV13 and TRBJ2-3, with TRBD2 matching 14 bases. V lost 4 bases to trimming and J lost 3 bases; unmatched junction nucleotides: 12. The CDR3 is 19 residues long. Germline CDR1 is PRHDT and CDR2 is FYEKMQ (reference sequence).

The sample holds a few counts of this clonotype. CDR3: CASSLGRGGVYNEQFF. The CDR3 DNA follows: TGTGCCAGCAGCTTAGGCCGCGGGGGGGTTTACAATGAGCAGTTCTTC. The chain recombines TRBV7-2 with TRBJ2-1, with TRBD2 matching 9 bases. From germline, CDR1 is SGHTA and CDR2 FQGNSA. Trimming at V came to 1 base and at J to 4 bases, leaving 5 bases not matched to a gene. The CDR3 is 16 residues long.

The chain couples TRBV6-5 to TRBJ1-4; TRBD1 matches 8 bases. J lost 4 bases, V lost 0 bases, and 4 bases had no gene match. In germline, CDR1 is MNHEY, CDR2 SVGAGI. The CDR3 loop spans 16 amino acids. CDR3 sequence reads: CASSYSLTGVNEKLFF. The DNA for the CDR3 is TGTGCCAGCAGTTACTCATTGACAGGGGTTAATGAAAAACTGTTTTTT.

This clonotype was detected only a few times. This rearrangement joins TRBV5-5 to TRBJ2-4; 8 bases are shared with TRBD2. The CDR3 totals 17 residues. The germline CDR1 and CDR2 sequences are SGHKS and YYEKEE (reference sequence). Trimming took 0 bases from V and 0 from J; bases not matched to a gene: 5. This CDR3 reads CASSLAGREGAKNIQYF. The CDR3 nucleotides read TGTGCCAGCAGCTTGGCAGGACGGGAGGGAGCCAAAAACATTCAGTACTTC.

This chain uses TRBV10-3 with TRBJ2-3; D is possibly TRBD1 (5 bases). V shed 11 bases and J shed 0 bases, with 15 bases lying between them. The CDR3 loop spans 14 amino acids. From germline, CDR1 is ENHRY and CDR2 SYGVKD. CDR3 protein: CAYRTEPSTDTQYF. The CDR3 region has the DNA TGTGCCTACAGGACGGAGCCTAGCACAGATACGCAGTATTTT.

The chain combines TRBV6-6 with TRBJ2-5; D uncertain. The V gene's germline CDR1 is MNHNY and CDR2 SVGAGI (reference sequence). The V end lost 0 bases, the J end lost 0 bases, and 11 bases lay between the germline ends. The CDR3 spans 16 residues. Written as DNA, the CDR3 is TGTGCCAGCAGTTACTCGGATCTCCAGTACCAAGAGACCCAGTACTTC. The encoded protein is CASSYSDLQYQETQYF.

CDR3 sequence: CAISRERSYEQYF. As DNA, the CDR3 is TGTGCCATCAGTCGGGAGAGATCCTACGAGCAGTACTTC. The chain links TRBV10-3 to TRBJ2-7; tentatively, D is TRBD2 (6 bases). Germline CDR1 reads ENHRY; CDR2 reads SYGVKD. The CDR3 is 13 residues long. V was cut by 5 bases and J by 1 base, with 9 bases left in between.

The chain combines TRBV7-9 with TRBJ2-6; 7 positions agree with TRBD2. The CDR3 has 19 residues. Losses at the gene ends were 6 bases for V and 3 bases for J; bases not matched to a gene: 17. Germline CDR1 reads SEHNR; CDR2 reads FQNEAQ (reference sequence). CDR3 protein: CASRHTMASGLLGANVLTF. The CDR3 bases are TGTGCCAGCAGACATACCATGGCTAGCGGCCTTCTTGGGGCCAACGTCCTGACTTTC. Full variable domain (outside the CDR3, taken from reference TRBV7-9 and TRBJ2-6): DTGVSQNPRHKITKRGQNVTFRCDPISEHNRLYWYRQTLGQGPEFLTYFQNEAQLEKSRLLSDRFSAERPKGSFSTLEIQRTEQGDSAMYLCASRHTMASGLLGANVLTFGAGSRLTVL.

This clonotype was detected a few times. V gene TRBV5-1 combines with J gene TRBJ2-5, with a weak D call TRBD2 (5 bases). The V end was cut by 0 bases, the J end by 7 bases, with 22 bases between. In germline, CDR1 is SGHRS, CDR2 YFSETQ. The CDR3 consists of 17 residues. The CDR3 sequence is CASSLVPPGTTQRTQYF. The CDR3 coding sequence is TGCGCCAGCAGCTTGGTACCTCCGGGAACTACCCAACGGACCCAGTACTTC.

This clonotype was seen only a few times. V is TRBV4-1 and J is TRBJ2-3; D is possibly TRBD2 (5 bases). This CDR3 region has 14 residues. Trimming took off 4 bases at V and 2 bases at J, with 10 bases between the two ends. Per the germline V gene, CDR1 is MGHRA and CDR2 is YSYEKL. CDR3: CASSRELNTDTQYF. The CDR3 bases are TGCGCCAGCAGCCGGGAGCTTAACACAGATACGCAGTATTTT.